Listed below are T cell receptor beta chains from one sample, sequenced in a study of blood T cell repertoires in COVID-19. The table came from immunoSEQ multiplex PCR; TCRdb's copy has only in-frame clones and leaves some out. The sample consists of some 420,000 clones, 80% to 90% of them appearing once. The specimen was PBMCs or T cells enriched from blood (not recorded which). The source of these receptors is a man between 25 and 39 years old who had recovered from COVID-19. CDR3s include the opening cysteine and the closing phenylalanine or tryptophan. A D gene is named only where the DNA matches it firmly. Expanded clones are given a class, and other clones once, few, many or no size at all.

cdr3_aa cdr3_nt d_call v_call clone_size j_call
CATSRDYESYNSPLHF TGTGCCACCAGCAGAGATTATGAGAGCTATAATTCACCCCTCCACTTT . TRBV15 . TRBJ1-6
CASSLARGDQPQHF TGTGCCAGCAGCTTGGCCAGGGGGGATCAGCCCCAGCATTTT TRBD1 TRBV5-6 . TRBJ1-5
CSVIVTEDGYEQFF TGCAGCGTTATTGTAACCGAGGATGGCTATGAGCAGTTCTTC . TRBV29-1 . TRBJ2-1
CSVLLLTGGTEAFF TGCAGCGTTTTACTACTGACAGGGGGCACTGAAGCTTTCTTT TRBD1 TRBV29-1 . TRBJ1-1
CASSHPSTSGQETQYF TGCGCCAGCAGCCACCCGAGCACTAGCGGACAAGAGACCCAGTACTTC TRBD2 TRBV4-1 . TRBJ2-5
CASMAGGPYEQYF TGTGCCAGCATGGCGGGAGGACCCTACGAGCAGTACTTC TRBD2 TRBV2 . TRBJ2-7
CATSDRVGYTF TGTGCCACCAGTGACAGGGTTGGCTACACCTTC . TRBV24-1 . TRBJ1-2
CASSPRFATSGTDTQYF TGTGCCAGCTCACCCCGGTTTGCGACTAGTGGGACAGATACGCAGTATTTT . TRBV18 . TRBJ2-3
CASSEGAGADTEAFF TGTGCCAGCAGTGAAGGCGCAGGGGCAGACACTGAAGCTTTCTTT . TRBV6-1 . TRBJ1-1
CASSQADRGNTQYF TGTGCCAGCAGCCAGGCCGATAGGGGGAATACGCAGTATTTT . TRBV3-1/TRBV3-2 . TRBJ2-3
CASSPPGARRYEQYF TGTGCCAGCTCACCACCGGGGGCGCGGCGGTACGAGCAGTACTTC . TRBV18 . TRBJ2-7
CASSQVRGLNTGELFF TGCGCCAGCAGCCAAGTCCGGGGTTTGAACACCGGGGAGCTGTTTTTT . TRBV4-1 . TRBJ2-2
CASKKTGGKYNSPLHF TGTGCCAGTAAGAAGACAGGGGGCAAATATAATTCACCCCTCCACTTT TRBD1 TRBV19 . TRBJ1-6
CASSYKLGEYF TGTGCCAGCAGTTACAAGTTAGGGGAGTACTTC . TRBV6-5 . TRBJ2-7
CASSPNTGQVTGELFF TGTGCCAGCAGCCCGAACACGGGACAGGTCACCGGGGAGCTGTTTTTT TRBD1 TRBV9 . TRBJ2-2
CASSFDSLQETQYF TGCGCCAGCAGCTTCGACAGTCTCCAAGAGACCCAGTACTTC . TRBV5-1 . TRBJ2-5
CASSLEGSIQYF TGTGCCAGCAGTTTAGAGGGAAGCATTCAGTACTTC . TRBV28 . TRBJ2-4
CASKMTGESPYNEQFF TGTGCCAGCAAAATGACAGGGGAGTCGCCCTACAATGAGCAGTTCTTC TRBD1 TRBV27 once TRBJ2-1
CASSLDSGSGTDTQYF TGTGCCAGCAGTTTGGATAGCGGGAGTGGAACAGATACGCAGTATTTT TRBD2 TRBV27 . TRBJ2-3
CASSFIRTANTEAFF TGTGCCAGCAGTTTTATTAGGACAGCGAACACTGAAGCTTTCTTT . TRBV28 . TRBJ1-1
CASSVGLAGVEQFF TGTGCCAGTAGTGTGGGACTAGCGGGAGTCGAGCAGTTCTTC TRBD2 TRBV19 . TRBJ2-1
CASKRGQQETQYF TGCGCCAGCAAAAGGGGACAGCAAGAGACCCAGTACTTC TRBD1 TRBV10-2 . TRBJ2-5
CAWARQGVGDTIYF TGTGCCTGGGCCAGACAGGGAGTGGGAGACACCATATATTTT TRBD1 TRBV30 once TRBJ1-3
CASSPGTGVFTGELFF TGTGCCAGCAGCCCTGGGACAGGGGTTTTCACCGGGGAGCTGTTTTTT TRBD1 TRBV7-9 . TRBJ2-2
CASSLLGGSGNTIYF TGTGCCAGCAGCTTATTGGGGGGCTCTGGAAACACCATATATTTT . TRBV7-2 . TRBJ1-3
CASSRAVTEAFF TGTGCCAGCTCACGTGCAGTCACTGAAGCTTTCTTT . TRBV18 . TRBJ1-1
CASSYSGSTDTQYF TGTGCCAGCAGTTATAGCGGGAGTACAGATACGCAGTATTTT TRBD2 TRBV6-5 . TRBJ2-3
CASRKDRYGDTEAFF TGCGCCAGCAGAAAAGACAGGTACGGAGACACTGAAGCTTTCTTT . TRBV10-1 . TRBJ1-1
CASSPTGSNQPQHF TGTGCCAGTAGTCCCACAGGGTCTAATCAGCCCCAGCATTTT . TRBV19 . TRBJ1-5
CASGSGQGQTHTQYF TGTGCTAGTGGTTCGGGACAGGGCCAGACACATACGCAGTATTTT TRBD1 TRBV12-5 . TRBJ2-3
CASSPLSGMGYEQYF TGTGCCAGCAGCCCCCTAAGCGGGATGGGCTACGAGCAGTACTTC TRBD2 TRBV5-5 few TRBJ2-7
CASSPTSGTGSEQFF TGCGCCAGCAGCCCAACTAGCGGGACCGGCAGTGAGCAGTTCTTC TRBD2 TRBV5-1 . TRBJ2-1
CASLQGEPYNEQFF TGTGCCAGCCTACAGGGGGAGCCCTACAATGAGCAGTTCTTC TRBD1 TRBV19 . TRBJ2-1
CASSYSTSGRHADTQYF TGTGCCAGCAGTTACTCTACTAGCGGGAGACACGCAGATACGCAGTATTTT TRBD2 TRBV6-2/TRBV6-3 . TRBJ2-3
CASSHGQSYGYTF TGTGCCAGCAGCCATGGACAGTCCTATGGCTACACCTTC . TRBV12-3/TRBV12-4 . TRBJ1-2
CASSMGQGNTGELFF TGTGCCAGTAGTATGGGACAGGGCAACACCGGGGAGCTGTTTTTT TRBD1 TRBV19 . TRBJ2-2
CASSLYAGGYNEQFF TGTGCTAGCAGCTTATACGCGGGAGGCTACAATGAGCAGTTCTTC TRBD2 TRBV7-7 . TRBJ2-1
CASSQAGTGPYEQYF TGTGCCAGCAGCCAAGCCGGGACAGGGCCCTACGAGCAGTACTTC TRBD1 TRBV3-1/TRBV3-2 . TRBJ2-7
CASGQGTGANVLTF TGTGCCAGCGGACAGGGGACCGGGGCCAACGTCCTGACTTTC TRBD1 TRBV6-5 few TRBJ2-6
CASSWGGDTEAFF TGTGCCAGTAGTTGGGGCGGAGACACTGAAGCTTTCTTT . TRBV19 . TRBJ1-1
CASSLAPAGKVGYTF TGTGCCAGCAGCTTAGCGCCGGCAGGGAAAGTGGGCTACACCTTC . TRBV7-9 . TRBJ1-2